The TCR beta chain under discussion was sequenced for a study of CD8+ T cells in alopecia areata (dated by TCRdb to the late 2010s). In the study overall: The treated patients, all with moderate-to-severe alopecia areata, were enrolled in an open-label pilot trial of oral tofacitinib given at 5 to 10 mg twice daily. Clonality in the scalp was compared among normal scalp (n=4), patchy alopecia areata scalp (n=8), and alopecia totalis/universalis scalp (n=8). Biopsies were taken from tofacitinib-treated patients at baseline and at 4 and 24 weeks of treatment, and a later scalp biopsy was taken in several of the tofacitinib-treated patients. The RNA source kit depended on sample type: the PAXgene miRNA kit for fixed scalp, the miRNeasy kit for PBMCs, and the RNeasy kit for mouse skin. Amplification of TCRbeta CDR3 regions was done by immunoSEQ multiplex PCR using 35 Vbeta forward primers and 13 Jbeta reverse primers. Patients received tofacitinib for 6 to 18 months and were then followed off drug for 6 months to check for delayed response and recurrence. On the human side, TCRbeta sequencing was run on scalp tissue and on sorted CD4+ and CD8+ peripheral blood T cells from healthy controls and from alopecia areata patients with either patchy or totalis/universalis disease. High-throughput TCRbeta sequencing was used to examine T cell clonal expansion in alopecia areata in both the C3H/HeJ mouse model and human patients.

General conclusions and limits of the study: Shared TCR sequences between patients were less evident than in mice, which may be partly attributable to HLA diversity in the patient population. Scalp TCR repertoire analysis is complicated because resident alphabeta T cells in normal human skin are also sequenced, whereas mouse skin is dominated by gammadelta T cells. Compared with normal scalp, lesional scalp, particularly in alopecia totalis/universalis, had higher clonality and more expanded CD8+ clones, which suggests antigenic drive.

This clone was seen only once. Its antigen is unknown. Per-base qualities were not stored, and no clone one base away is much larger. Including the terminal cysteine and phenylalanine, the CDR3 comprises 15 residues. The only DNA kept is the CDR3, 45 bases in frame from the first base. From a lookup of the germline V gene, CDR1 and CDR2 are SGHRS and YFSETQ. At the junction V is shortened by 3 bases and J by 7 bases, with 19 bases in between. The library relied on the immunoSEQ multiplex PCR assay. To provide template for TCR sequencing, every sample had RNA extracted and reverse transcribed into cDNA. SuperScript III was used to make first-strand cDNA, primed with a 2:1 mix of oligo-dT and random hexamers. A synthetic immune receptor repertoire was used to assess amplification bias, and residual bias was removed computationally. The original methods were these. Raw reads were preprocessed to remove errors, and CDR3 was defined by IMGT conventions from the conserved cysteine to phenylalanine. Clonality was computed as 1 minus the Shannon entropy, with the entropy normalized by log2 of the number of productive unique TCRs. Whether each scalp clone was CD4 or CD8 was inferred by checking scalp TCRbeta sequences against the CD4 and CD8 repertoires from sorted blood. TCRdb took this table from immuneACCESS and kept in-frame rearrangements with V and J called. Such tables lack part of the clones; where checked against another copy, unresolved V genes explain under half of the gap, and the rest is unexplained. That table supplies the V and J calls and clone size; D and trimming were determined from the DNA. The sample table contains approximately 12,000 clones; only one count was recorded for around 62% of them. The ten largest account for roughly an eighth of the sample.

From alopecia areata patients, peripheral blood was collected along with lesional scalp punch biopsies. Scalp biopsies from humans were placed right away in PAXgene tissue containers for fixation. The chain is encoded by TRBV5-1 joined to TRBJ1-1; the D gene is possibly TRBD1, with 5 bases matching. Sequencing used skin. The clonotype originates from a human donor with alopecia areata. The DNA sequence is given as TGCGCCAGCAGCTACTTAGGTGGGGGGTTCGGTGAAGCTTTCTTT. It encodes CASSYLGGGFGEAFF.